Following are 20 T cell receptor beta chains from one sample sequenced in a study of OX40 agonist ivuxolimab in advanced cancers. Sequencing was performed with immunoSEQ multiplex PCR; in TCRdb, only in-frame clones are kept and a portion is missing. The profile shows over 6,500 clones, roughly 66% of them singletons. The starting material was CD4+ or CD8+ T cells sorted from blood, obtained in a trial of the OX40 agonist ivuxolimab. These receptors all stem from an adult with an advanced solid tumor such as melanoma, head and neck, liver or kidney cancer.

The chain has TRBV19 and TRBJ2-5; either TRBD1 or TRBD2 may supply D (5 bases each). The CDR3 spans 14 residues. Germline V gives CDR1 LNHDA, CDR2 SQIVND (reference sequence). V was trimmed by 5 bases and J by 4 bases, leaving 14 bases between them. The CDR3 DNA reads TGTGCCAGTAGTGCCTTTAGGGACCCAGAGACCCAGTACTTC. This sequence encodes CASSAFRDPETQYF.

The V gene is TRBV19, the J gene TRBJ1-1; D is undetermined. The CDR3 totals 14 residues. Germline-derived CDR1 and CDR2 are LNHDA and SQIVND (reference sequence). V was cut by 5 bases and J by 0 bases, with 10 bases left in between. CDR3 in DNA: TGTGCCAGTAGTGAGGGCCTCCTGAACACTGAAGCTTTCTTT. Translated, it gives CASSEGLLNTEAFF.

The chain recombines TRBV19 with TRBJ2-1, with TRBD2 matching over 14 bases. The CDR3 length is 17 residues. Per germline, CDR1 LNHDA and CDR2 SQIVND (reference sequence). The V segment lost 8 bases and the J segment 1 base; nucleotides outside the gene matches: 7. The CDR3 spells CASSWTSGRKSYNEQFF. The DNA of the CDR3 is TGTGCCAGTTCCTGGACTAGCGGGAGGAAGTCCTACAATGAGCAGTTCTTC.

The V gene is TRBV9, the J gene TRBJ2-2, with no clear D. Germline CDR1 is SGDLS and CDR2 is YYNGEE. The CDR3 spans 15 residues. Trimming took off 2 bases at V and 4 bases at J, with 12 bases between the two ends. The DNA for the CDR3 is TGTGCCAGCAGCGTGGTGTCTGAAGGCACCGGGGAGCTGTTTTTT. Its translation: CASSVVSEGTGELFF.

The chain employs TRBV11-2 and TRBJ1-5, with D perhaps TRBD1 (6 bases). V was clipped by 0 bases and J by 6 bases, with 9 bases between them. Germline V gene lookup returns CDR1 SGHAT and CDR2 FQNNGV. There are 14 residues in the CDR3. Here the CDR3 reads CASSLDGGPQPQHF. The CDR3 coding sequence is TGTGCCAGCAGCTTAGATGGGGGGCCTCAGCCCCAGCATTTT.

J is TRBJ2-7 and V is TRBV6-5, with D uncertain. The CDR3 runs to 13 residues. The ends were cut back, 5 bases at V and 3 bases at J, with 11 bases in the middle. Germline values: CDR1 MNHEY, CDR2 SVGAGI. The CDR3 bases are TGTGCCAGCAGTCCCGAGGCCCGCTACGAGCAGTACTTC. It yields the protein CASSPEARYEQYF.

The chain has TRBV14 and TRBJ2-3; no clear D gene. Germline CDR1 SGHDN, CDR2 FVKESK. Trimming removed 0 bases at V and 2 bases at J, with 9 bases between. This CDR3 region has 15 residues. In DNA form, the CDR3 reads TGTGCCAGCAGCCAAGATCCTTTCCTCACAGATACGCAGTATTTT. This encodes CASSQDPFLTDTQYF. Combining the CDR3 with reference TRBV14 and TRBJ2-3 gives the whole variable domain EAGVTQFPSHSVIEKGQTVTLRCDPISGHDNLYWYRRVMGKEIKFLLHFVKESKQDESGMPNNRFLAERTGGTYSTLKVQPAELEDSGVYFCASSQDPFLTDTQYFGPGTRLTVL.

The J gene is TRBJ1-1, the V gene TRBV9, with 10 bases that match TRBD1. Germline trimming cut 3 bases from V and 1 base from J; bases unmatched to any gene: 3. The germline V gene encodes CDR1 SGDLS and CDR2 YYNGEE. CDR3 length: 15 residues. This chain's CDR3 is CASSEGTGANTEAFF. The DNA of the CDR3 is TGTGCCAGCAGCGAGGGGACAGGGGCGAACACTGAAGCTTTCTTT.

This sequence joins TRBV6-5 and TRBJ2-1, with TRBD2 as a possible D gene (6 bases). The V end was cut by 4 bases, the J end by 8 bases, with 9 bases between. Germline CDR1 and CDR2: MNHEY and SVGAGI. CDR3 length: 12 amino acids. CDR3 amino acids: CASSLGGDEQFF. CDR3 bases: TGTGCCAGCAGTTTAGGCGGGGATGAGCAGTTCTTC.

The table lists this clone with a few counts. J is TRBJ1-2 and V is TRBV13, with a possible D match to TRBD1 (5 bases). This CDR3 region has 13 residues. V gave up 0 bases and J gave up 4 bases, with 6 bases separating them. Germline CDR1 is PRHDT and CDR2 is FYEKMQ (reference sequence). As DNA, the CDR3 is TGTGCCAGCAGCTTAGGCAGGGCCTATGGCTACACCTTC. Its protein product is CASSLGRAYGYTF.

The chain recombines TRBV6-5 with TRBJ2-3; D assignment may be TRBD1 or TRBD2 (5 bases each). The CDR3 totals 12 residues. The V end was cut by 5 bases, the J end by 6 bases, with 9 bases between. In germline, CDR1 is MNHEY, CDR2 SVGAGI. CDR3 amino acids: CASSPGRDTQYF. CDR3 coding DNA: TGTGCCAGCAGTCCGGGACGGGATACGCAGTATTTT.

The V and J genes are TRBV20-1 and TRBJ1-2; D not certain. Germline V gives CDR1 DFQATT, CDR2 SNEGSKA (reference sequence). The CDR3 spans 11 residues. Trimming shortened V by 5 bases and J by 8 bases, and 12 bases separated the two germline ends. DNA of the CDR3: TGCAGTGCTGCGCTCGGAAGGGGCTACACCTTC. This codes for CSAALGRGYTF.

The rearrangement uses TRBV5-8 and TRBJ2-1; perhaps TRBD2 as D (7 bases). The CDR3 contains 14 residues. Trimming shortened V by 4 bases and J by 8 bases, and 16 bases separated the two germline ends. Germline V gene data show CDR1 as SGHTS and CDR2 as YDEGEE. The CDR3 DNA follows: TGTGCCAGCAGCCCCCTCGGGGGGCGCGATGAGCAGTTCTTC. Protein: CASSPLGGRDEQFF. The whole variable domain, remainder taken from reference TRBV5-8 and TRBJ2-1, is EAGVTQSPTHLIKTRGQQATLRCSPISGHTSVYWYQQALGLGLQFLLWYDEGEERNRGNFPPRFSGRQFPNYSSELNVNALELEDSALYLCASSPLGGRDEQFFGPGTRLTVL.

The J gene is TRBJ1-1, the V gene TRBV4-1; no clear D. Deletions cut 0 bases from V and 10 bases from J, with 15 bases between. This CDR3 is 14 amino acids long. Germline CDR1 is MGHRA and CDR2 is YSYEKL. CDR3 DNA sequence: TGCGCCAGCAGCCAAGATCTTGTCGTGGAAGGAGCTTTCTTT. Protein: CASSQDLVVEGAFF.

V usage is TRBV6-5 and J usage is TRBJ2-5, with D perhaps TRBD1 (6 bases). Between the trimmed V and J ends, which lost 7 bases and 2 bases, there was a span of 11 bases. This CDR3 has 13 amino acids. Germline V gives CDR1 MNHEY, CDR2 SVGAGI. CDR3: CASNPQGQETQYF. CDR3 DNA: TGTGCCAGCAACCCACAGGGTCAAGAGACCCAGTACTTC.

V and J are TRBV5-6 and TRBJ1-4, with D possibly TRBD1 on 5 matching bases. Per the germline V gene, CDR1 is SGHDT and CDR2 is YYEEEE. Trimming removed 0 bases at V and 3 bases at J, with 15 bases between. The CDR3 is 17 residues long. The CDR3 is CASSLAGLRRANEKLFF. In DNA form, the CDR3 reads TGTGCCAGCAGCTTGGCGGGACTCAGGAGGGCTAATGAAAAACTGTTTTTT.

In its sample, this clone was seen a few times. V usage is TRBV11-1 and J usage is TRBJ2-7; no clear D. Trimming pared 1 base from V and 6 bases from J, leaving 10 bases between. The V gene's germline CDR1 is SGHAT and CDR2 FQDESV (reference sequence). This CDR3 is 13 amino acids long. The CDR3: CASSLGGQLEQYF. In DNA form, the CDR3 reads TGTGCCAGCAGCTTAGGAGGCCAGCTCGAGCAGTACTTC. Looking up the rest from reference TRBV11-1 and TRBJ2-7 gives the full variable domain: EAEVAQSPRYKITEKSQAVAFWCDPISGHATLYWYRQILGQGPELLVQFQDESVVDDSQLPKDRFSAERLKGVDSTLKIQPAELGDSAMYLCASSLGGQLEQYFGPGTRLTVT.

This clone was picked up one time. This chain connects TRBV27 to TRBJ1-6, with a tentative D call TRBD1 (5 bases). The CDR3 runs to 13 residues. The V gene's germline CDR1 is MNHEY and CDR2 SMNVEV (reference sequence). Trimming pared 3 bases from V and 12 bases from J, leaving 12 bases between. The CDR3 loop is CASSFRVRGPLHF. The CDR3 DNA sequence: TGTGCCAGCAGTTTCAGGGTAAGAGGACCCCTCCACTTT.

The chain employs TRBV5-1 and TRBJ2-5; TRBD1 matches 7 bases. The CDR3 has 17 amino acids. After removal of 0 bases from V and 5 bases from J, the junction contained 13 bases not matched to a gene. Germline CDR1 and CDR2: SGHRS and YFSETQ. Here the CDR3 DNA reads TGCGCCAGCAGCTTGGAGAGGGGGACAGCCCGCAGCGAGACCCAGTACTTC. Protein sequence: CASSLERGTARSETQYF.

This clone was seen more than once but under ten times. The genes are TRBV10-2 and TRBJ1-6; the D is unclear. Trimming cost V 0 bases and J 7 bases, with 7 bases left between them. Germline V gene sequence: CDR1 WSHSY, CDR2 SAAADI. There are 14 residues in the CDR3. The CDR3 here is CASSESGTNSPLHF. CDR3 sequence (DNA): TGCGCCAGCAGTGAGTCAGGAACCAATTCACCCCTCCACTTT.